The table lists the clone carrying this TCR beta chain with a few counts. Antigen: not known. The data stem from a study of blood T cells in healthy people across ages. Together with a sample-barcoded 5' primer, a J-beta primer mix was included in a second PCR lasting about 7 to 11 cycles. One entry per CDR3 protein results from TCRdb running MiXCR on the 5' RACE reads. Of fewer than 2,000,000 distinct CDR3 sequences in the sample, roughly 32% were seen once. The authors drew about 9.5 milliliters of peripheral blood from each donor. Overall study results and limits: Compared with aged donors, long-lived donors showed fewer expanded clones, suggesting selection. Investigators viewed diversity estimates from one million T cells as underestimates, the study reported.

The CDR3 is 15 amino acids. Germline-derived CDR1 and CDR2 are WSHSY and SAAADI. Trimming cost V 6 bases and J 4 bases; bases outside gene matches: 10. The chain couples TRBV10-2 to TRBJ2-5, with TRBD1 matching 8 bases. Sequenced input: blood. The TCR comes from a woman in her 30s in good health. The CDR3, as DNA: TGCGCCAGCAGGGGGGACAGGTCAAACCCAGAGACCCAGTACTTC. This sequence encodes CASRGDRSNPETQYF.